This TCR beta chain derives from a study of beta chain features in type 1 diabetes. Every donor had blood drawn once into heparin, roughly 100 mL on average. This clone was detected a few times. Isolated RNA was reverse transcribed in full, so expressed TCRB transcripts were sequenced. An average of about 3.5 million reads was obtained for naive, central memory and regulatory T cell samples. Assay: immunoSEQ multiplex PCR; the TCRdb copy retains only in-frame clones and omits some. The sample consists of 140,000 to 150,000 clones, 10% of them appearing once. In germline, CDR1 is GTSNPN, CDR2 SVGIG (reference sequence). This CDR3 has 14 residues. Trimming at V came to 1 base and at J to 0 bases, leaving 0 bases not matched to a gene.

This clonotype was sampled from a man younger than 35 in good health. Sequenced input: naive CD4+ T cells from blood. The chain combines TRBV30 with TRBJ1-5; 7 positions agree with TRBD1. The CDR3 DNA follows: TGTGCCTGGAGTGGGGACAGTAGCAATCAGCCCCAGCATTTT. It is translated as CAWSGDSSNQPQHF. Looking up the rest from reference TRBV30 and TRBJ1-5 gives the full variable domain: SQTIHQWPATLVQPVGSPLSLECTVEGTSNPNLYWYRQAAGRGLQLLFYSVGIGQISSEVPQNLSASRPQDRQFILSSKKLLLSDSGFYLCAWSGDSSNQPQHFGDGTRLSIL.